This section outlines one T cell receptor (beta chain) sequence together with its context. Its antigen is unknown. The CDR3 is made up of 14 amino acids. Trimming left V 4 bases short and J 0 bases short, with 10 bases between. Germline assignment: CDR1 SGHNT and CDR2 YYREEE (reference sequence). The sample originates from a study of T cell responses to AZD1222 COVID-19 vaccine. Notes on the study in general: Increased Spike-specific TCR breadth and depth were observed after two AZD1222 doses.

The table came from immunoSEQ multiplex PCR; TCRdb's copy has only in-frame clones and leaves some out. The data contain 130,000 or so clones, roughly 88% of them singletons. The sequence derives from an adult who received the AZD1222 COVID-19 vaccine. This sample comprised peripheral blood, obtained 28 days after the second AZD1222 dose. The chain joins TRBV5-4 to TRBJ1-2; perhaps TRBD1 as D (6 bases). The CDR3: CASSTGSTNYGYTF. The CDR3 bases are TGTGCCAGCAGCACAGGGTCAACTAACTATGGCTACACCTTC.